This TCR beta chain comes out of a study of early T cells in non-severe SARS-CoV-2 infection. Study summary: The sequenced material was bulk RNA from unsorted whole blood, and its chains were unpaired. Study results and limitations: Anti-spike CD8 specificities were favored by VDJdb matching, whose results missed private and CD4 specificities.

Many counts were recorded for this clonotype. Its antigen is undetermined. Germline CDR1 DFQATT, CDR2 SNEGSKA (reference sequence). J lost 0 bases, V lost 2 bases, and 3 bases had no gene match. The CDR3 runs 14 residues. Individual cDNA molecules carried attached unique molecular identifiers. One entry per CDR3 protein results from TCRdb running MiXCR on the 5' RACE reads. This table holds about 19,000 distinct CDR3 sequences, roughly 4.6% found once. The material sequenced was whole blood. This clonotype originated in an adult who was a healthcare worker with PCR-confirmed SARS-CoV-2 infection or an uninfected control (not recorded which). The rearrangement links TRBV20-1 to TRBJ1-1; 7 positions agree with TRBD1. CDR3 protein: CSARQGGLNTEAFF. As DNA, the CDR3 is TGCAGTGCTAGACAAGGGGGCTTGAACACTGAAGCTTTCTTT.